Below are 26 T cell receptor beta chains sequenced from a single sample in a study of T cell changes during pregnancy in multiple sclerosis. Sequencing used immunoSEQ multiplex PCR; TCRdb keeps in-frame clones, though not all of them. The repertoire holds more than 90,000 clones, with around 92% as singletons. This sample comprised peripheral blood, obtained in the second trimester of pregnancy. The source of these receptors is a female donor with multiple sclerosis, enrolled in a pregnancy study.

The genes are TRBV2 and TRBJ2-5; 9 positions match TRBD1. J was trimmed by 5 bases and V by 0 bases; bases with no gene match: 16. There are 19 residues in the CDR3. Germline lookup yields CDR1 SNHLY and CDR2 FYNNEI. The CDR3 loop reads CASSEAGKAGQGRWETQYF. The CDR3 DNA follows: TGTGCCAGCAGTGAAGCAGGGAAAGCCGGACAGGGGAGGTGGGAGACCCAGTACTTC.

V usage is TRBV6-5 and J usage is TRBJ1-2; no clear D. The V end lost 7 bases, the J end lost 5 bases, and 17 bases lay between the germline ends. The CDR3 sequence is 14 residues long. The germline CDR1 and CDR2 sequences are MNHEY and SVGAGI. The CDR3: CASTPGVLGYGYTF. Written as DNA, the CDR3 is TGTGCCAGCACCCCGGGAGTCTTGGGGTATGGCTACACCTTC.

The rearrangement joins TRBV19 to TRBJ2-1; D is possibly TRBD2 (7 bases). CDR1 and CDR2 from the germline V gene are LNHDA and SQIVND (reference sequence). The CDR3 extends over 15 amino acids. V shed 4 bases and J shed 0 bases, with 10 bases lying between them. CDR3 region: CASSTRGGSYNEQFF. DNA for the CDR3: TGTGCCAGTAGTACTAGGGGGGGCTCCTACAATGAGCAGTTCTTC. Drawing the rest from reference TRBV19 and TRBJ2-1, the complete variable domain is DGGITQSPKYLFRKEGQNVTLSCEQNLNHDAMYWYRQDPGQGLRLIYYSQIVNDFQKGDIAEGYSVSREKKESFPLTVTSAQKNPTAFYLCASSTRGGSYNEQFFGPGTRLTVL.

The chain joins TRBV28 to TRBJ1-5, with D possibly being TRBD1 (6 bases). In germline, CDR1 is MDHEN, CDR2 SYDVKM. V dropped 5 bases and J dropped 5 bases, with 13 bases sitting between them. The CDR3 spans 14 residues. In nucleotides, the CDR3 is TGTGCCAGCAGTGGGGCGACAGGTCATCAGCCCCAGCATTTT. Translating it yields CASSGATGHQPQHF. Looking up the rest from reference TRBV28 and TRBJ1-5 gives the full variable domain: DVKVTQSSRYLVKRTGEKVFLECVQDMDHENMFWYRQDPGLGLRLIYFSYDVKMKEKGDIPEGYSVSREKKERFSLILESASTNQTSMYLCASSGATGHQPQHFGDGTRLSIL.

The chain employs TRBV5-4 and TRBJ1-1; D is perhaps TRBD1 (5 bases). The CDR3 extends over 16 amino acids. Trimming pared 0 bases from V and 0 bases from J, leaving 12 bases between. Germline V gene sequence: CDR1 SGHNT, CDR2 YYREEE (reference sequence). As DNA, the CDR3 is TGTGCCAGCAGCTTGGAGCCAGGGATTATGAACACTGAAGCTTTCTTT. Translating it yields CASSLEPGIMNTEAFF.

The V and J genes are TRBV18 and TRBJ2-3; TRBD2 might be the D (5 bases). The CDR3 extends over 12 amino acids. V lost 3 bases to trimming and J lost 5 bases, with 6 bases between them. Germline CDR1 reads KGHSH; CDR2 reads LQKENI. In DNA, the CDR3 is TGTGCCAGCTCACCGGGGAGAGATACGCAGTATTTT. Protein sequence: CASSPGRDTQYF. The complete variable domain, with remaining parts taken from reference TRBV18 and TRBJ2-3, reads NAGVMQNPRHLVRRRGQEARLRCSPMKGHSHVYWYRQLPEEGLKFMVYLQKENIIDESGMPKERFSAEFPKEGPSILRIQQVVRGDSAAYFCASSPGRDTQYFGPGTRLTVL.

J is TRBJ2-1 and V is TRBV5-1; 10 nucleotides agree with TRBD1. Unmatched junction bases numbered 6, after V lost 4 bases and J lost 5 bases. Germline V lookup: CDR1 SGHRS, CDR2 YFSETQ. The CDR3 contains 15 residues. DNA for the CDR3: TGCGCCAGCAGCCCGAGACAGGGGGCGAACAATGAGCAGTTCTTC. Translating gives CASSPRQGANNEQFF.

The V gene is TRBV28, the J gene TRBJ2-4; no reliable D call. The V gene lost 5 bases and the J gene lost 3 bases, with 14 bases spanning the gap. The V gene's germline CDR1 is MDHEN and CDR2 SYDVKM. This CDR3 has 15 amino acids. The CDR3, as DNA: TGTGCCAGCAGTGTTACGGGTTCCGGCAAAAACATTCAGTACTTC. Translating it yields CASSVTGSGKNIQYF.

V is TRBV7-9 and J is TRBJ1-5; no clear D. Germline V gene sequence: CDR1 SEHNR, CDR2 FQNEAQ (reference sequence). This CDR3 is 16 amino acids long. The germline V and J ends were trimmed by 1 base and 0 bases, with 10 bases remaining between them. CDR3 sequence: CASSLVTEYSNQPQHF. CDR3 in DNA: TGTGCCAGCAGCTTAGTGACGGAGTATAGCAATCAGCCCCAGCATTTT.

The J gene is TRBJ1-1, the V gene TRBV10-3; no reliable D call. Germline assignment: CDR1 ENHRY and CDR2 SYGVKD. With 7 bases removed from V and 0 bases from J, the gap between germline ends came to 9 bases. The CDR3 totals 13 residues. CDR3 region: CAITTQMNTEAFF. CDR3 DNA sequence: TGTGCCATCACGACACAGATGAACACTGAAGCTTTCTTT.

The gene calls are TRBV11-3 and TRBJ2-2; D perhaps matches TRBD2 (5 bases). The CDR3 sequence is 15 residues long. Germline CDR1 is SGHNT and CDR2 is YENEEA. Deletions cut 0 bases from V and 4 bases from J, with 9 bases between. CDR3 sequence (DNA): TGTGCCAGCAGCTTAGATGGAACTAGCACCGGGGAGCTGTTTTTT. Translating gives CASSLDGTSTGELFF.

The rearrangement links TRBV19 to TRBJ1-5, with a possible D match to TRBD1 (5 bases). Trimming left V 10 bases short and J 5 bases short, with 15 bases between. Germline loops: CDR1 LNHDA, CDR2 SQIVND (reference sequence). The CDR3 spans 13 residues. The DNA for the CDR3 is TGTGCCACTTCGGGGGGGACCCATCAGCCCCAGCATTTT. Protein: CATSGGTHQPQHF.

CDR3 coding DNA: TGTGCCAGTTACTATGGGACAGGGACTGAAAAACTGTTTTTT. Translating gives CASYYGTGTEKLFF. The chain recombines TRBV2 with TRBJ1-4, with 9 bases aligning to TRBD1. The germline V gene has CDR1 SNHLY and CDR2 FYNNEI. CDR3 size: 14 residues. With V trimmed by 9 bases and J by 7 bases, 9 bases remained unmatched.

The chain carries TRBV2 and TRBJ1-2; the match to TRBD1 covers 7 bases. Per the germline V gene, CDR1 is SNHLY and CDR2 is FYNNEI. CDR3 length: 12 residues. V was clipped by 9 bases and J by 7 bases; unmatched bases: 8. CDR3 sequence reads: CARRDRVSGYTF. CDR3 bases: TGTGCCAGGAGAGACAGGGTTAGTGGCTACACCTTC.

The chain has TRBV7-2 and TRBJ2-1; the match to TRBD1 covers 10 bases. Looked up from germline, CDR1 is SGHTA and CDR2 is FQGNSA. V trimming: 2 bases; J trimming: 11 bases; junction bases outside the gene matches: 6. This CDR3 region has 14 residues. The CDR3 nucleotides read TGTGCCAGCAGCTTAAGGACGGACAGGGGGAAGCAGTTCTTC. Translation: CASSLRTDRGKQFF.

The chain has TRBV5-5 and TRBJ1-2; D remains ambiguous. This CDR3 comprises 14 residues. V was pared by 7 bases and J by 4 bases, with 17 bases between. Germline-derived CDR1 and CDR2 are SGHKS and YYEKEE (reference sequence). For the CDR3, the DNA is TGTGCCAGCTCCCGTAGGGAGTTACTCTATGGCTACACCTTC. Translation: CASSRRELLYGYTF.

This clone appeared once. The chain recombines TRBV7-9 with TRBJ1-2; tentatively, D is TRBD1 (6 bases). V was clipped by 6 bases and J by 8 bases, with 19 bases between them. This CDR3 has 14 amino acids. Per germline, CDR1 SEHNR and CDR2 FQNEAQ (reference sequence). CDR3 residues: CASRGEGIRGGYTF. CDR3 coding DNA: TGTGCCAGCAGGGGAGAAGGGATCAGGGGCGGCTACACCTTC.

The rearrangement joins TRBV2 to TRBJ2-1, with a weak D call TRBD2 (5 bases). V was shortened by 2 bases and J by 12 bases, with 26 bases between the two germline ends. Germline V lookup: CDR1 SNHLY, CDR2 FYNNEI. This CDR3 is built from 17 residues. The CDR3 sequence is CASSEFAFGLKRSGQFF. The CDR3 bases are TGTGCCAGCAGTGAATTTGCATTTGGGCTGAAGCGGAGCGGGCAGTTCTTC.

A single count supports this clone. The chain is built from TRBV5-1 and TRBJ2-7, with D possibly being TRBD2 (6 bases). Germline CDR1 is SGHRS and CDR2 is YFSETQ. The CDR3 consists of 13 residues. The V and J ends lost 4 bases and 13 bases respectively, with 21 bases between them. The CDR3 loop reads CASSLSVSGVRYF. The CDR3 nucleotides read TGCGCCAGCAGCCTGTCGGTGTCGGGAGTTAGATACTTC. The variable domain in full, with the rest retrieved from reference TRBV5-1 and TRBJ2-7, is KAGVTQTPRYLIKTRGQQVTLSCSPISGHRSVSWYQQTPGQGLQFLFEYFSETQRNKGNFPGRFSGRQFSNSRSEMNVSTLELGDSALYLCASSLSVSGVRYFGPGTRLTVT.

This chain connects TRBV29-1 to TRBJ2-7, with a weak D call TRBD2 (6 bases). The V gene lost 1 base and the J gene lost 5 bases, with 12 bases spanning the gap. Germline V gives CDR1 SQVTM, CDR2 ANQGSEA. The CDR3 spans 13 residues. This chain's CDR3 is CSVEGLEANEQYF. CDR3 nucleotide sequence: TGCAGCGTTGAAGGACTAGAGGCTAACGAGCAGTACTTC.

The chain links TRBV7-9 to TRBJ1-2, with 11 bases matching TRBD1. Germline loops: CDR1 SEHNR, CDR2 FQNEAQ (reference sequence). V was pared by 5 bases and J by 4 bases, with 12 bases of the junction left unmatched. The CDR3 sequence is 17 residues long. CDR3 coding DNA: TGTGCCAGCAGCCCCGGGACAGGGGGATTTGTTAGCTATGGCTACACCTTC. Its protein is CASSPGTGGFVSYGYTF.

This chain links TRBV19 with TRBJ2-2, with a possible D match to TRBD2 (5 bases). The germline V gene has CDR1 LNHDA and CDR2 SQIVND (reference sequence). This CDR3 contains 15 residues. V was shortened by 3 bases and J by 6 bases, with 14 bases between the two germline ends. CDR3 nucleotide sequence: TGTGCCAGTAGTATTAGAGATCTCGGGGCCGGGGAGCTGTTTTTT. Its protein is CASSIRDLGAGELFF.

The rearrangement links TRBV29-1 to TRBJ2-3; 7 bases match TRBD2. Per the germline V gene, CDR1 is SQVTM and CDR2 is ANQGSEA. The ends lost 4 bases at V and 7 bases at J; junction bases unmatched: 17. This CDR3 contains 16 residues. The CDR3 reads CSVVRSAGVVKNTQYF. The CDR3 DNA is TGCAGCGTTGTACGCTCGGCGGGAGTCGTAAAGAATACGCAGTATTTT.

This chain uses TRBV4-3 with TRBJ2-2, with 15 bases lining up with TRBD2. The ends lost 1 base at V and 8 bases at J; junction bases unmatched: 14. The CDR3 consists of 20 residues. The germline CDR1 and CDR2 sequences are LGHNA and YSLEER. The CDR3 nucleotides are TGCGCCAGCAGCCAAGCTATACCCCGGGGACTAGCGGGAGGAGCTGGGGAGCTGTTTTTT. The encoded protein is CASSQAIPRGLAGGAGELFF.

The rearrangement joins TRBV2 to TRBJ1-2, with D uncertain. CDR1 and CDR2 (germline): SNHLY, FYNNEI. This CDR3 region has 13 residues. The V end was cut by 7 bases, the J end by 4 bases, with 13 bases between. CDR3 sequence: CASTGSPAYGYTF. The CDR3 DNA reads as TGTGCCAGCACAGGCAGCCCAGCCTATGGCTACACCTTC.

The chain is built from TRBV5-1 and TRBJ2-1, with a possible D match to TRBD2 (6 bases). There are 16 residues in the CDR3. CDR1 is SGHRS, CDR2 YFSETQ, per germline. V lost 0 bases, J lost 4 bases, and 14 bases lay in between. CDR3 nucleotides: TGCGCCAGCAGCTTGGAAGCTAGCGAGATATACAATGAGCAGTTCTTC. Its protein is CASSLEASEIYNEQFF.